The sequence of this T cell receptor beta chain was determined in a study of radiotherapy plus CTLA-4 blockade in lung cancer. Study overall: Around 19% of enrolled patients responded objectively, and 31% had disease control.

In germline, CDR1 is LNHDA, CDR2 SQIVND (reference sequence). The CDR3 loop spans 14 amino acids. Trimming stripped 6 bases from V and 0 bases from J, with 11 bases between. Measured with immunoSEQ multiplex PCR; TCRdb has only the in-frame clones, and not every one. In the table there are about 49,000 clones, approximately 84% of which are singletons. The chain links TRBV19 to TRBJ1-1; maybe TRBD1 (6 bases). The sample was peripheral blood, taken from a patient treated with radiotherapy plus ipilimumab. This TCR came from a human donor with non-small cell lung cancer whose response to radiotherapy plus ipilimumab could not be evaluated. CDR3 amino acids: CASRNRDMNTEAFF. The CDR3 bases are TGTGCCAGTAGGAACCGGGACATGAACACTGAAGCTTTCTTT.